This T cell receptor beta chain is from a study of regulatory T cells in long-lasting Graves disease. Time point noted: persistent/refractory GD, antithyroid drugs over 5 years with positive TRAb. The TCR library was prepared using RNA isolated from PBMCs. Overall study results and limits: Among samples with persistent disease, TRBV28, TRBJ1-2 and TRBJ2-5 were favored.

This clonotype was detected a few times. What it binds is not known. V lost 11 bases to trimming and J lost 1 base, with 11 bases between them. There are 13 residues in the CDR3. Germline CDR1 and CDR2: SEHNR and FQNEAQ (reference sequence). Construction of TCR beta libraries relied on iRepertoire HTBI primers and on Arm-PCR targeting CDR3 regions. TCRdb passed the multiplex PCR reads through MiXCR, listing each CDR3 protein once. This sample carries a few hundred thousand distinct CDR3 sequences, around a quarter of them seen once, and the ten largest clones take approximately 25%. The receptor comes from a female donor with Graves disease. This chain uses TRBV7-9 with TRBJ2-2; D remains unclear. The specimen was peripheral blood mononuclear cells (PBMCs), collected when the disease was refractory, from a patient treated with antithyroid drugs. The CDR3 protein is CAGRLGNTGELFF. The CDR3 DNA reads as TGTGCCGGACGGTTGGGGAACACCGGGGAGCTGTTTTTT. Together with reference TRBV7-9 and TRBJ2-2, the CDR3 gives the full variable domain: DTGVSQNPRHKITKRGQNVTFRCDPISEHNRLYWYRQTLGQGPEFLTYFQNEAQLEKSRLLSDRFSAERPKGSFSTLEIQRTEQGDSAMYLCAGRLGNTGELFFGEGSRLTVL.